This T cell receptor beta chain was sequenced in a study of blood T cell repertoires in COVID-19. Overall study: Whether acute or convalescent, the COVID-19 samples came from the United States, Italy and Spain.

In the original workflow: Counts of nucleated cells, estimated from reference gene primer amplification, were obtained. Produced via immunoSEQ multiplex PCR; TCRdb's table is partial and in-frame only. V and J calls and clone size are those listed in that table; D and trimming were worked out from the DNA. The sample has approximately 280,000 clones, about 93% seen once; the top ten hold about 7%. A Seattle source enrolled patients during active infection and followed them longitudinally. The TCR comes from a woman between 25 and 40 years old with COVID-19, enrolled during active disease. Sample: peripheral blood.

Written as DNA, the CDR3 is TGTGCCTGGACGACAGGGGAAGAGACCCAGTACTTC. It is translated as CAWTTGEETQYF. V gene TRBV30 combines with J gene TRBJ2-5; 8 positions agree with TRBD1. Germline assignment: CDR1 GTSNPN and CDR2 SVGIG (reference sequence). J was trimmed by 3 bases and V by 4 bases; bases with no gene match: 1. The CDR3 sequence is 12 residues long. Together with reference TRBV30 and TRBJ2-5, the CDR3 gives the full variable domain: SQTIHQWPATLVQPVGSPLSLECTVEGTSNPNLYWYRQAAGRGLQLLFYSVGIGQISSEVPQNLSASRPQDRQFILSSKKLLLSDSGFYLCAWTTGEETQYFGPGTRLLVL.